A selection of T cell receptor beta chains follows, all from one sample in a study of CD8+CD57+ T cells in acquired aplastic anemia. TCRdb reprocessed the reads via MiXCR and lists one record per CDR3 protein. The sample consists of fewer than 250,000 distinct CDR3 sequences, roughly half of them appearing once. Material for sequencing was sorted CD4+, CD8+, or CD8+CD57+ T cells (not recorded which) from PBMCs. The source of these receptors is a human donor in good health, serving as a control. Each CDR3 is given with its conserved first and last residue.

v_call cdr3_aa
TRBV6-2/TRBV6-3 CASSPPSSGGAETQYF
TRBV24-1 CATRRTPTDTQYF
TRBV19 CASIRTRGGEQFF
TRBV7-9 CASSRAAGYTF
TRBV19 CASRDRRQDSGNTIYF
TRBV12-3/TRBV12-4 CASSYGDRGSPLHF
TRBV19 CASSMLFSNQPQHF
TRBV15 CATSRDLPPLHF
TRBV29-1 CSVPRRQYGYTF
TRBV20-1 CSARVLERQPQHF
TRBV5-5 CASSVTGTGSNQPQHF